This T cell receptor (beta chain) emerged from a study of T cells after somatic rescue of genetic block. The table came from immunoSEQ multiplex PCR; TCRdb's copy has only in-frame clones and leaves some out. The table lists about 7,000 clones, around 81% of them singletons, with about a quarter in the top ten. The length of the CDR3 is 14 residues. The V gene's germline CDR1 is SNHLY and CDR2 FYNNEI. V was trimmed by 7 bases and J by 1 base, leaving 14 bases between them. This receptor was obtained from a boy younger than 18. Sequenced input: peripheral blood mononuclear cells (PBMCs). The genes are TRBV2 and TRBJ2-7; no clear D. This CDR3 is CASTHGRPSYEQYF. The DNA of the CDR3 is TGTGCCAGCACCCATGGACGTCCATCCTACGAGCAGTACTTC.